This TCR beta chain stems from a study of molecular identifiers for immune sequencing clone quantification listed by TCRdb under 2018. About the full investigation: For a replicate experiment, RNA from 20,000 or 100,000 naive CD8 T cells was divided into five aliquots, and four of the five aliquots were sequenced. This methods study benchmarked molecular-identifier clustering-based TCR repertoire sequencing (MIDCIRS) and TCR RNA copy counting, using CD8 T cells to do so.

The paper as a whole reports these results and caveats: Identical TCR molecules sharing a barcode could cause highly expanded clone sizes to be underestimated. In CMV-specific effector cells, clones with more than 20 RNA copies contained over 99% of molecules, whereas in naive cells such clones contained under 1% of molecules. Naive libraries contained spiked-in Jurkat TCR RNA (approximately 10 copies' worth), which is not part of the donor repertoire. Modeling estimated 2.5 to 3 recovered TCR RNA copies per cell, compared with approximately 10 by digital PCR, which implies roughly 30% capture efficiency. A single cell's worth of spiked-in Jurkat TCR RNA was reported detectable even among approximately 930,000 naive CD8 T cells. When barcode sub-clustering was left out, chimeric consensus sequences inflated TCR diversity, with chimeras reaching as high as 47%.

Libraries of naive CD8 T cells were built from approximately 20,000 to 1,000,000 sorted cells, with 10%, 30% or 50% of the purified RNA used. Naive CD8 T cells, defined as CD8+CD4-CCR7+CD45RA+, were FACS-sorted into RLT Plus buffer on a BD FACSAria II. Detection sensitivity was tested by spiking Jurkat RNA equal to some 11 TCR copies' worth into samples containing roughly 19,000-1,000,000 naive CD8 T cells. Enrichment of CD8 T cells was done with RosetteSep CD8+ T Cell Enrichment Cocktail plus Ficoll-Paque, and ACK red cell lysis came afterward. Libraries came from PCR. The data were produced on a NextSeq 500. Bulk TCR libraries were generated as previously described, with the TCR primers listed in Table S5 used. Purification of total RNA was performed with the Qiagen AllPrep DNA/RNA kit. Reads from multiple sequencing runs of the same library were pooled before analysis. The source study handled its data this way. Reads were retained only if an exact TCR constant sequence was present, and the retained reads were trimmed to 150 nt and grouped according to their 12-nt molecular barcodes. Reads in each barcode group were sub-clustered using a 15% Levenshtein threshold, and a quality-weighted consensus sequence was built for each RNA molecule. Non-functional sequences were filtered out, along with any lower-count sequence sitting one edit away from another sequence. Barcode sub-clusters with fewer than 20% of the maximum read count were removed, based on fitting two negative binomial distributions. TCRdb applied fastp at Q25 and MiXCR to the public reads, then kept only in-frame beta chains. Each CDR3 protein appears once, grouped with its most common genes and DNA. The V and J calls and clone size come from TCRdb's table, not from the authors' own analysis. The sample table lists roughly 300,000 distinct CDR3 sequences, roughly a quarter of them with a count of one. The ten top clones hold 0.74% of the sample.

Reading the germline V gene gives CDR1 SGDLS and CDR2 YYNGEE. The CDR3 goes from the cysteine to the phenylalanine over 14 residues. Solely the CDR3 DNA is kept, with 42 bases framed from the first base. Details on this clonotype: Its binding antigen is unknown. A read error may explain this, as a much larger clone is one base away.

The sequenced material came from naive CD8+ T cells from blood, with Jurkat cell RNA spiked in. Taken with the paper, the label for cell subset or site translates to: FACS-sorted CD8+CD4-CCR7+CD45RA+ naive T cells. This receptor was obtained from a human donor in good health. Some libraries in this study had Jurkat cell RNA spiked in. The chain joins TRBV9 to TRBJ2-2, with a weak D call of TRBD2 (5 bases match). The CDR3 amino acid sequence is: CASSSRGNTGELLF. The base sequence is TGTGCCAGCAGCTCGCGAGGTAACACCGGGGAGCTGTTATTT. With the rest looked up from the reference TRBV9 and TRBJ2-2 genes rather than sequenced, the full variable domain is DSGVTQTPKHLITATGQRVTLRCSPRSGDLSVYWYQQSLDQGLQFLIQYYNGEERAKGNILERFSAQQFPDLHSELNLSSLELGDSALYFCASSSRGNTGELLFGEGSRLTVL.